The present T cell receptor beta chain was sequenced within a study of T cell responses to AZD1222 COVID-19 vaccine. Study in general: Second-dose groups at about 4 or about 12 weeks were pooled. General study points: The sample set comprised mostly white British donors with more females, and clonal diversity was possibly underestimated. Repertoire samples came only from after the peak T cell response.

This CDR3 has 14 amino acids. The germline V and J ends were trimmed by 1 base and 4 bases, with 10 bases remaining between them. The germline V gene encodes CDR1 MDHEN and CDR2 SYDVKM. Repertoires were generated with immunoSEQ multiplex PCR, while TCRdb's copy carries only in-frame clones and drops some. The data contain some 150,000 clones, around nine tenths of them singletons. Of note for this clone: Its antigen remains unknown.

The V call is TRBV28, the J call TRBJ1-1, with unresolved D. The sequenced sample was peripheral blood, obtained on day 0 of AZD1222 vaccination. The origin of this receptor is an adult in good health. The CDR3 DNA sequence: TGTGCCAGCAGTTTATTGGATTTAGGCACTGAAGCTTTCTTT. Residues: CASSLLDLGTEAFF.